The 9 T cell receptor beta chains below come from one sample, sequenced in a study of cytomegalovirus exposure and HLA in healthy donors. The PCR used 60 Vbeta and 13 Jbeta primers. The table came from immunoSEQ multiplex PCR; TCRdb's copy has only in-frame clones and leaves some out. Of about 210,000 clones listed, over 75% are singletons. Sequencing used PBMCs. These receptors all come from a male donor in good health and CMV-seronegative.

This sequence joins TRBV28 and TRBJ2-7; 10 positions match TRBD1. V gave up 7 bases and J gave up 2 bases; unmatched junction bases: 5. Germline V gene data show CDR1 as MDHEN and CDR2 as SYDVKM. The CDR3 totals 14 residues. CDR3 DNA sequence: TGTGCCAGCATCCCGGGACAGGGGCCCTACGAGCAGTACTTC. It is translated as CASIPGQGPYEQYF.

The sample holds a few counts of this clone. This sequence joins TRBV18 and TRBJ1-1; tentatively, D is TRBD1 (6 bases). CDR1 is KGHSH, CDR2 LQKENI, per germline. The V gene lost 0 bases and the J gene lost 0 bases, with 8 bases spanning the gap. The CDR3 is made up of 15 amino acids. The CDR3 nucleotides are TGTGCCAGCTCACCACCGGACAGTATGAACACTGAAGCTTTCTTT. This sequence encodes CASSPPDSMNTEAFF. Complete variable domain (other parts from reference TRBV18 and TRBJ1-1): NAGVMQNPRHLVRRRGQEARLRCSPMKGHSHVYWYRQLPEEGLKFMVYLQKENIIDESGMPKERFSAEFPKEGPSILRIQQVVRGDSAAYFCASSPPDSMNTEAFFGQGTRLTVV.

This clone was recorded a few times. CDR3: CASSLTSGVEETQYF. As DNA, the CDR3 is TGTGCCAGCAGCTTGACTAGCGGGGTGGAGGAGACCCAGTACTTC. This chain connects TRBV5-4 to TRBJ2-5; TRBD2 matches 10 bases. CDR3 size: 15 residues. Germline V gene lookup returns CDR1 SGHNT and CDR2 YYREEE (reference sequence). The J segment lost 5 bases and the V segment lost 1 base, leaving 5 bases of the junction unmatched. The full variable domain, in which reference TRBV5-4 and TRBJ2-5 provide the parts outside the CDR3, is ETGVTQSPTHLIKTRGQQVTLRCSSQSGHNTVSWYQQALGQGPQFIFQYYREEENGRGNFPPRFSGLQFPNYSSELNVNALELDDSALYLCASSLTSGVEETQYFGPGTRLLVL.

This clone was observed a few times. The genes are TRBV5-1 and TRBJ2-7, with a possible D match to TRBD1 (5 bases). This CDR3 comprises 16 residues. V gave up 4 bases and J gave up 0 bases, with 17 bases separating them. Germline CDR1 and CDR2: SGHRS and YFSETQ. The CDR3 sequence: CASSPKTGQYSYEQYF. Written as DNA, the CDR3 is TGCGCCAGCAGCCCAAAAACAGGTCAATACTCCTACGAGCAGTACTTC.

This rearrangement joins TRBV7-9 to TRBJ2-3; 12 nucleotides line up with TRBD1. Trimming cost V 1 base and J 4 bases; bases outside gene matches: 3. The germline V gene has CDR1 SEHNR and CDR2 FQNEAQ (reference sequence). The CDR3 has 16 amino acids. The DNA for the CDR3 is TGTGCCAGCAGCTTAGGGGACAGGGGGCTGTCAGATACGCAGTATTTT. Amino acids: CASSLGDRGLSDTQYF. The full variable domain, in which reference TRBV7-9 and TRBJ2-3 provide the parts outside the CDR3, is DTGVSQNPRHKITKRGQNVTFRCDPISEHNRLYWYRQTLGQGPEFLTYFQNEAQLEKSRLLSDRFSAERPKGSFSTLEIQRTEQGDSAMYLCASSLGDRGLSDTQYFGPGTRLTVL.

CDR3 in amino acids: CASSNQGIRTEAFF. CDR3 in DNA: TGTGCCAGCAGTAACCAGGGAATTCGTACTGAAGCTTTCTTT. The V gene is TRBV6-5, the J gene TRBJ1-1; TRBD1 is a possible D gene (5 bases). Germline V CDR1 and CDR2: MNHEY, SVGAGI. The CDR3 contains 14 residues. Deletions cut 5 bases from V and 5 bases from J, with 15 bases between.

A few counts support this clone. The rearrangement joins TRBV5-6 to TRBJ1-5; D may be TRBD1 (5 bases). Germline V gene data show CDR1 as SGHDT and CDR2 as YYEEEE. Trimming pared 2 bases from V and 3 bases from J, leaving 15 bases between. This CDR3 contains 16 residues. The CDR3 is CASSFGGGAFNQPQHF. The CDR3 nucleotides read TGTGCCAGCAGCTTCGGCGGTGGGGCTTTCAATCAGCCCCAGCATTTT.

V and J are TRBV30 and TRBJ2-7; unclear D gene. CDR3 length equals 13 residues. Trimming shortened V by 2 bases and J by 0 bases, and 8 bases separated the two germline ends. The germline gives CDR1 GTSNPN, CDR2 SVGIG (reference sequence). Here the CDR3 reads CAWSPKSSYEQYF. The DNA for the CDR3 is TGTGCCTGGAGTCCTAAGAGCTCCTACGAGCAGTACTTC.

The V gene is TRBV9, the J gene TRBJ1-1; D remains unclear. Per the germline V gene, CDR1 is SGDLS and CDR2 is YYNGEE. V lost 0 bases and J lost 3, with 12 bases in between. The CDR3 consists of 15 residues. The CDR3 bases are TGTGCCAGCAGCGTAGGGGGAGGGATGGACACTGAAGCTTTCTTT. This codes for CASSVGGGMDTEAFF.